A selection of T cell receptor beta chains follows, all from one sample in a study of human T cells and chemical hapten exposure. TCRdb called the RACE reads again in MiXCR, with one record for every CDR3 protein. Here the sample spans around 360,000 distinct CDR3 sequences, under 6.5% being singletons. The source material was whole blood, sampled in connection with sensitization to the hapten diphenylcyclopropenone (DPC). Source of these receptors: a woman aged 18-30 years with alopecia areata. Some clones in this sample may be carry-over from other donors' samples. CDR3s leave out the opening cysteine and the closing phenylalanine or tryptophan. The D gene is left open where the match is weak. Clone size is not always given. Where it is, it says once, few, many or a class for expanded clones.

>TRBV15|few|NA
ATREMPSEQY
>TRBV7-2|many|TRBD1
ASSQGAGGSEKLF
>TRBV5-1|many|NA
ASSFVVDSPLH
>TRBV4-2|many|NA
ASSHAGQNTEAF
>TRBV28|many|NA
ASSLGHTNTEAF
>TRBV10-3|many|TRBD1
AISERETGFQSYEQY
>TRBV29-1|NA|TRBD2
SVGGRYSNEQY
>TRBV5-1|many|TRBD1
ASSFSGTGDEKLF
>TRBV20-1|many|NA
SARDTGSLLYGYT
>TRBV6-6|NA|NA
ASSSNLGPASTDTQY
>TRBV7-3|many|TRBD1
ASSFRRDRDYEQY
>TRBV21-1|many|NA
ASSTNSDGYT
>TRBV12-3/TRBV12-4|many|NA
ASSLALGGYTEAF
>TRBV6-5|NA|TRBD2
ASSYRASGGRNIQY
>TRBV10-3|few|TRBD2
AISEQRGSYEQY
>TRBV6-5|NA|TRBD2
ASGRTSGDEQY
>TRBV3-1|many|TRBD1
ASSQGPTGSGYT
>TRBV4-3|many|NA
ASSQWLVQSYEQY
>TRBV20-1|many|NA
SARDHTVNTEAF
>TRBV5-6|few|TRBD2
ASSLSWSGDAGELF
>TRBV7-2|few|NA
ASSLGPAEYSLAKNIQY
>TRBV6-6|few|NA
ASSYPDRSEAF
>TRBV28|many|TRBD1
ASSLGTGTGREKLF
>TRBV4-1|few|TRBD2
ASSQDGRGRGRETQY
>TRBV5-4|few|NA
ASSNLVNGGTEAF
>TRBV2|NA|NA
ASRRGREQGYT
>TRBV20-1|NA|NA
SARDRRGHSYNEQF
>TRBV28|many|NA
ASIGAGENTEAF
>TRBV18|NA|NA
ASSPPVGPYNEQF
>TRBV20-1|many|TRBD2
SARDPAGGFTDTQY
>TRBV29-1|many|NA
SAGGDTYGYT
>TRBV12-5|many|NA
ASGLLAVPSYNSPLH
>TRBV7-9|few|NA
ASSTDPNYGYT
>TRBV4-3|few|NA
ASSQNQGYANTGELF
>TRBV18|NA|NA
ASSRRTLPGSYNEQF
>TRBV6-6|few|NA
ASSYSIGGNEKLF
>TRBV7-9|many|TRBD1
ASSLIRGEEEKLF
>TRBV6-6|many|NA
ASHSNKPNTEAF
>TRBV7-2|few|TRBD1
ASSPGQVYEQY
>TRBV7-2|few|NA
ASSSTEETQY
>TRBV29-1|few|TRBD2
SALGGLGPLYEQY
>TRBV5-4|many|NA
ASSWRGGGRAGTLSDEQF
>TRBV12-3/TRBV12-4|few|NA
ASLGGYQPQH
>TRBV3-1|few|TRBD1
ASSQDLTGRNEKLF
>TRBV5-1|many|NA
ASSFDDRQPQH
>TRBV20-1|NA|NA
SARVSGFNNSPLH
>TRBV6-2/TRBV6-3|many|TRBD1
ASSKGASNTEAF
>TRBV27|NA|NA
ASSLLGALIYGTGELF
>TRBV9|NA|NA
ASSVEARGRAEQF
>TRBV12-3/TRBV12-4|many|NA
ASSLGYTNTEAF
>TRBV9|few|NA
ASSGTQSGANVLT